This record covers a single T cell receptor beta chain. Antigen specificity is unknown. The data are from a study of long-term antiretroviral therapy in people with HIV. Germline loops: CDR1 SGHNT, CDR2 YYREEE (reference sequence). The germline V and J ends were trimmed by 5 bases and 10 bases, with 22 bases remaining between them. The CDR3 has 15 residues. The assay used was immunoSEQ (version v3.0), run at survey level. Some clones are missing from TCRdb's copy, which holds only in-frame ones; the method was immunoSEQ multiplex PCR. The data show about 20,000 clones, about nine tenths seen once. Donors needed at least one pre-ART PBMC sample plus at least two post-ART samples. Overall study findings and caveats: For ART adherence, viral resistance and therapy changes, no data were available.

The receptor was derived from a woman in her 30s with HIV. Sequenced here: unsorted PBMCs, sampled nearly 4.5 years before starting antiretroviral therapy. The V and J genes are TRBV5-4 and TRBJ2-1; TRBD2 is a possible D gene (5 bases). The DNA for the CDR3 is TGTGCCAGCAGTTCTGGACTTTCCATCCTTTTGGAGCAGTTCTTC. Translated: CASSSGLSILLEQFF.